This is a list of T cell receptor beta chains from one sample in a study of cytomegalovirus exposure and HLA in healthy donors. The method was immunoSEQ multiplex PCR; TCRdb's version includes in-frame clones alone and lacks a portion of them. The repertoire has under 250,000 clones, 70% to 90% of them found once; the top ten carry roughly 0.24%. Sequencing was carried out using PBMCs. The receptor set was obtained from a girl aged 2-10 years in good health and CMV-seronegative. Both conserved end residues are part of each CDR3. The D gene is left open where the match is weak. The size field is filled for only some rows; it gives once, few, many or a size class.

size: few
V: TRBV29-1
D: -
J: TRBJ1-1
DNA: TGCAGCGTTGATAACCCCAGGGGCACTGAAGCTTTCTTT
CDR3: CSVDNPRGTEAFF

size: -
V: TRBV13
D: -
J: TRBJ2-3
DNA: TGTGCCAGCAGCCGTAGGGACTCGGAGGATACGCAGTATTTT
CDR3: CASSRRDSEDTQYF

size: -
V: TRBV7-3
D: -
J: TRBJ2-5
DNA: TGTGCCAGCAGCTCAAGTCGGGGCGGCAGGGGAGAGACCCAGTACTTC
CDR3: CASSSSRGGRGETQYF

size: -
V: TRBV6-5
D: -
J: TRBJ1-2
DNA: TGTGCCAGCCGAGGGAAAGCTAACTATGGCTACACCTTC
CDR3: CASRGKANYGYTF

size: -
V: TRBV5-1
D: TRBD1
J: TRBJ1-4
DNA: TGCGCCAGCAGCTTGCCTACAGGGGCCTCTGGGGAAAAACTGTTTTTT
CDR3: CASSLPTGASGEKLFF

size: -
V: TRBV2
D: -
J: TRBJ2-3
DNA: TGTGCCAGCAGGGGGCCTCCGGGCACAGATACGCAGTATTTT
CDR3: CASRGPPGTDTQYF

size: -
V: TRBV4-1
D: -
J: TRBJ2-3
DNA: TGCGCCAGCAGCCAAGAGTTAAGAGGCCTGTTCACAGATACGCAGTATTTT
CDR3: CASSQELRGLFTDTQYF

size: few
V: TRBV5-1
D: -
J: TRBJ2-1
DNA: TGCGCCAGCAGCTTGGCGGGCTCCTACAATGAGCAGTTCTTC
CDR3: CASSLAGSYNEQFF

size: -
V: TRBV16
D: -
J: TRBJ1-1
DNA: TGTGCCAGCAGCCCCCGGGGGATATGGAACACTGAAGCTTTCTTT
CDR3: CASSPRGIWNTEAFF

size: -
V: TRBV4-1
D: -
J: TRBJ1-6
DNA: TGCGCCAGCAGCCAAGATCGCGGGAATTCACCCCTCCACTTT
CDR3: CASSQDRGNSPLHF

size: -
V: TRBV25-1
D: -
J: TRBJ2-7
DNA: TGTGCCAGCAGTGAAGCCCCCCCCAACAGGGTGGTCGACGAGCAGTACTTC
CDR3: CASSEAPPNRVVDEQYF

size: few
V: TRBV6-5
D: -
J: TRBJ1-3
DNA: TGTGCCAGCAGTTACTCGGGGGGTATCTCTGGAAACACCATATATTTT
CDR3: CASSYSGGISGNTIYF

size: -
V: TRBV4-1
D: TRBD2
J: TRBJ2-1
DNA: TGCGCCAGCAGCCGTACGCCGGGACTAGCGGGAGATGAGCAGTTCTTC
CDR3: CASSRTPGLAGDEQFF

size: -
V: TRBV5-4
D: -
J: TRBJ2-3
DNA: TGTGCCAGCAGCTTGGCTGGCCCACGGGGCACAGATACGCAGTATTTT
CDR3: CASSLAGPRGTDTQYF

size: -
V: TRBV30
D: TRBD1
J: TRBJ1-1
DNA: TGTGCCTGGAGCCACCCGGGACAGGGAAAAACTGAAGCTTTCTTT
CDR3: CAWSHPGQGKTEAFF

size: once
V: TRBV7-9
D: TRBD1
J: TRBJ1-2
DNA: TGTGCCAGCAGCGACCCGACAGGGAATCCTAACTATGGCTACACCTTC
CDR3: CASSDPTGNPNYGYTF

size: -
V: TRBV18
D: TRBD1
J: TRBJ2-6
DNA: TGTGCCAGCTCACCACGGGGGACAGGGGGAGAGGATGGGGCCAACGTCCTGACTTTC
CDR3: CASSPRGTGGEDGANVLTF

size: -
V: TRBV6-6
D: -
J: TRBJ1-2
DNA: TGTGCCAGCAGGCTCATCACAGGGACCAAGGGGGGCTACACCTTC
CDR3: CASRLITGTKGGYTF

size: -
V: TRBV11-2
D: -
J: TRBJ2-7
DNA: TGTGCCAGCAGCTTAGTACAGGCCTACGAGCAGTACTTC
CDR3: CASSLVQAYEQYF

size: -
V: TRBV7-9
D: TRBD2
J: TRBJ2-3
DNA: TGTGCCAGCAGCTTACCCGCGGGGGGGTACACAGATACGCAGTATTTT
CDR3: CASSLPAGGYTDTQYF

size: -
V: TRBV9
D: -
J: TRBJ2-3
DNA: TGTGCCAGCAGCGGTAGAAGTCCGGGGACAGATACGCAGTATTTT
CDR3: CASSGRSPGTDTQYF

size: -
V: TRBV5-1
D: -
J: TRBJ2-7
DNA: TGCGCCAGCAGCTTGGCTCAGGGCTTCTACGAGCAGTACTTC
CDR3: CASSLAQGFYEQYF

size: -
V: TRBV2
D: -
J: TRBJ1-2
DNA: TGTGCCAGCAAACAGGTCCTTAACTATGGCTACACCTTC
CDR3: CASKQVLNYGYTF

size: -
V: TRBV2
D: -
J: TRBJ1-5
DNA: TGTGCCAGCAGTGAGTGGGCGTATAGCAATCAGCCCCAGCATTTT
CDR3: CASSEWAYSNQPQHF

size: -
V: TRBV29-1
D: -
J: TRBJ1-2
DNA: TGCAGCGTTTCGCAGGGAGGCTACACCTTC
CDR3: CSVSQGGYTF

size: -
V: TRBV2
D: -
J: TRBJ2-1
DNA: TGTGCCAGCAGTGAGGTGGGCCCTGAGCAGTTCTTC
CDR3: CASSEVGPEQFF

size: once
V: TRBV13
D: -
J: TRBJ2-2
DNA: TGTGCCAGCAGCTTAGGACAGTCTGAGCGGGAGCTGTTTTTT
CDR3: CASSLGQSERELFF

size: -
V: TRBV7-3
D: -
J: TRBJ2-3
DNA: TGTGCCAGCAGCTCCAGGGGAAGCACAGATACGCAGTATTTT
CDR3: CASSSRGSTDTQYF

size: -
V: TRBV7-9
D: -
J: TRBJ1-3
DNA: TGTGCCAGCAGCTTAGTAGGAAACACCATATATTTT
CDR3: CASSLVGNTIYF

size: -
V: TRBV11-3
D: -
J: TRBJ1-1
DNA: TGTGCCAGCACCCCCCTGAGGGATAGGACTGAAGCTTTCTTT
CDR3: CASTPLRDRTEAFF

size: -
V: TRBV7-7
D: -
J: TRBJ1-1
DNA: TGTGCCAGCAGCTTAGGCCCCGGGGAAGCTTTCTTT
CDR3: CASSLGPGEAFF

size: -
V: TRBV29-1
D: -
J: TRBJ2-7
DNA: TGCAGCGCTCTTGGGAGCACGACATACGAGCAGTACTTC
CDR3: CSALGSTTYEQYF

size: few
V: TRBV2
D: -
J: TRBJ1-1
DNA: TGTGCCAGCTTGAGCTCCAACACTGAAGCTTTCTTT
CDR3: CASLSSNTEAFF

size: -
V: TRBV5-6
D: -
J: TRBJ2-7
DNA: TGTGCCAGCAGCTTGGATCCGAGGGCCAGCTCCTACGAGCAGTACTTC
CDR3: CASSLDPRASSYEQYF

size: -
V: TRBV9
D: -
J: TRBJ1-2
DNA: TGTGCCAGCAGCGTAGTGGCAGGTGGTGGCTACACCTTC
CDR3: CASSVVAGGGYTF

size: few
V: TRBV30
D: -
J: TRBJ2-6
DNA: TGTGCCTGGAGTGTCGGGAGCTCTGGGGCCAACGTCCTGACTTTC
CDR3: CAWSVGSSGANVLTF

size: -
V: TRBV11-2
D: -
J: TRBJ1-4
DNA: TGTGCCAGCCGACGGACGGGGGGTGAAAAACTGTTTTTT
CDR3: CASRRTGGEKLFF

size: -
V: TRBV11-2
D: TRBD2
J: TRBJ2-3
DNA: TGTGCCAGCAGCTCCCGAGCGGGGGCAGTCACAGATACGCAGTATTTT
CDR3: CASSSRAGAVTDTQYF

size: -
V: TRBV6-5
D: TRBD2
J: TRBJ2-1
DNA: TGTGCCAGCAGCCTCAACGGGGGGGCCAATGAGCAGTTCTTC
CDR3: CASSLNGGANEQFF

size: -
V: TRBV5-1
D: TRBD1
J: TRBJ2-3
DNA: TGCGCCAGCAGGGGACAGGGATTAGATACGCAGTATTTT
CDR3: CASRGQGLDTQYF

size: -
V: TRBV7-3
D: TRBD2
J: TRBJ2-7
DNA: TGTGCCAGCAGCCCATGGGGGGGGACCTACGAGCAGTACTTC
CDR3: CASSPWGGTYEQYF

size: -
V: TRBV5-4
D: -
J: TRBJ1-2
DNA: TGTGCCAGCAGCCGTGCTCAGTCTAACTATGGCTACACCTTC
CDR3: CASSRAQSNYGYTF

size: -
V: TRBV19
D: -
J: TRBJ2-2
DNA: TGTGCCAGTAGTATTTCCGGGTGGAACACCGGGGAGCTGTTTTTT
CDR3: CASSISGWNTGELFF

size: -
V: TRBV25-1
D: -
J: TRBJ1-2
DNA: TGTGCCAGCAGTGAACCCAGGGGCAAAGGCTACACCTTC
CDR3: CASSEPRGKGYTF

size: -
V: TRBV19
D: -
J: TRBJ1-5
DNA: TGTGCCAGTAGTATACTCAGGGCTCCCGGTCAGCCCCAGCATTTT
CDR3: CASSILRAPGQPQHF

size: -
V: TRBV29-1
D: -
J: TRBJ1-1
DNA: TGCAGCGCTGGGTGGGGCCAGGGCACTGAAGCTTTCTTT
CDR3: CSAGWGQGTEAFF

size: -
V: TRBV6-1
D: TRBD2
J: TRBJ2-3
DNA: TGTGCCAGCAGTGAGACTAGCGGGCTGGATACGCAGTATTTT
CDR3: CASSETSGLDTQYF

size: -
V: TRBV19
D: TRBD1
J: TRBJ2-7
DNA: TGTGCCAGTAGTATAGGGACAGGGTCCTACGAGCAGTACTTC
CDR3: CASSIGTGSYEQYF

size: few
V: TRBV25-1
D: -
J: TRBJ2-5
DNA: TGTGCCAGCAGTGAAGGACTACCCGGAGAGACCCAGTACTTC
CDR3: CASSEGLPGETQYF

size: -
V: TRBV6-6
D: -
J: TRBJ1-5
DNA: TGTGCCAGCAGTTTTAAGACAGATCATAGCAATCAGCCCCAGCATTTT
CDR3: CASSFKTDHSNQPQHF

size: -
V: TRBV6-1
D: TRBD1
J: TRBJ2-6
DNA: TGTGCCAGCAGTGAAATACAGGGGGGCTCTGGGGCCAACGTCCTGACTTTC
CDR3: CASSEIQGGSGANVLTF

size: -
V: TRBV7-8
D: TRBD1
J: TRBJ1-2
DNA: TGTGCCAGCAGAGCCCGAGGGACAGGGTTAAAAGGCTACACCTTC
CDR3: CASRARGTGLKGYTF

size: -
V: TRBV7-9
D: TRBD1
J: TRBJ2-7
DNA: TGTGCCAGCAGCCAAACGACAGGGGCCCACGAGCAGTACTTC
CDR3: CASSQTTGAHEQYF

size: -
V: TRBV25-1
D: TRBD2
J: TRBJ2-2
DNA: TGTGCCAGCAGTGATTACGGGGGGGGACACACCGGGGAGCTGTTTTTT
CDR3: CASSDYGGGHTGELFF

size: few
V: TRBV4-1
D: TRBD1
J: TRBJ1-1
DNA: TGCGCCAGCAGCCTCGAGGACAGGGGGCAAGGTGAAGCTTTCTTT
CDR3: CASSLEDRGQGEAFF